These T cell receptor beta chains were read from a single sample in a study of vaccination effects on CD4 cells after COVID-19. The antigens these receptors bind are not known. Produced via immunoSEQ multiplex PCR; TCRdb's table is partial and in-frame only. The sample contains around 69,000 clones, over 70% of which appear only once. The specimen was CD4+ T cells from PBMCs cultured with HCoV-229E spike peptides, collected after COVID-19 vaccination. The receptors were gathered from a human donor who received a COVID-19 vaccine. Both conserved end residues are part of each CDR3. The order of the fields is J gene, V gene, clone size, D gene, CDR3 protein, CDR3 DNA. D genes are given only for firm matches. Some rows mark clone size as missing; the rest say once, few, many or name a class of expanded clone.

>TRBJ2-6|TRBV19|once|NA
CASSIGRPRGANVLTF
TGTGCCAGTAGTATAGGCAGGCCACGGGGGGCCAACGTCCTGACTTTC
>TRBJ2-5|TRBV2|NA|TRBD2
CASSELAGAQETQYF
TGTGCCAGCAGTGAATTAGCGGGGGCCCAAGAGACCCAGTACTTC
>TRBJ1-1|TRBV3-1/TRBV3-2|few|NA
CASSDPARGAGEAFF
TGTGCCAGCAGCGACCCTGCTCGGGGGGCGGGGGAAGCTTTCTTT
>TRBJ1-1|TRBV6-5|NA|NA
CASRAGETEAFF
TGTGCCAGCAGAGCAGGGGAGACTGAAGCTTTCTTT
>TRBJ2-5|TRBV4-1|NA|TRBD2
CASSPRERGVQETQYF
TGCGCCAGCAGCCCCCGGGAGCGGGGCGTTCAAGAGACCCAGTACTTC
>TRBJ2-4|TRBV27|few|NA
CASSPYGEVAKNIQYF
TGTGCCAGCAGTCCCTACGGTGAAGTAGCCAAAAACATTCAGTACTTC
>TRBJ2-1|TRBV21-1|NA|NA
CASSPWIREYNEQFF
TGTGCCAGCAGCCCTTGGATCAGGGAATACAATGAGCAGTTCTTC
>TRBJ2-5|TRBV7-3|NA|NA
CASSLTGGKETQYF
TGTGCCAGCAGCTTAACGGGGGGCAAAGAGACCCAGTACTTC
>TRBJ2-3|TRBV10-2|once|TRBD2
CASSESRLAGTDTQYF
TGCGCCAGCAGTGAGTCCCGACTAGCCGGAACAGATACGCAGTATTTT
>TRBJ1-5|TRBV18|few|NA
CASSPSLGVQPQHF
TGTGCCAGCTCACCAAGTTTGGGGGTTCAGCCCCAGCATTTT
>TRBJ1-3|TRBV3-1/TRBV3-2|NA|NA
CASSKRGLGNTIYF
TGTGCCAGCTCAAAGCGGGGGCTCGGAAACACCATATATTTT
>TRBJ1-5|TRBV2|NA|TRBD1
CASSSTGGVGDQPQHF
TGTGCCAGCAGTTCGACAGGGGGCGTGGGTGATCAGCCCCAGCATTTT
>TRBJ2-5|TRBV7-2|NA|TRBD1
CASSLAGQGETQYF
TGTGCCAGCAGCTTAGCGGGACAGGGGGAGACCCAGTACTTC
>TRBJ1-5|TRBV6-5|NA|TRBD1
CASRSTGGRNQPQHF
TGTGCCAGCAGATCCACAGGGGGCCGCAATCAGCCCCAGCATTTT
>TRBJ2-5|TRBV7-3|few|NA
CASSLAGTVQETQYF
TGTGCCAGCAGCTTAGCGGGGACAGTTCAAGAGACCCAGTACTTC
>TRBJ1-2|TRBV7-2|NA|TRBD1
CASSPWTGSAEGYTF
TGTGCCAGCAGCCCATGGACAGGGTCCGCGGAGGGCTACACCTTC
>TRBJ1-1|TRBV30|NA|NA
CAWSSRYGTEAFF
TGTGCCTGGAGTTCACGGTACGGCACTGAAGCTTTCTTT
>TRBJ2-5|TRBV2|NA|TRBD2
CASSYGRVGETQYF
TGTGCCAGCAGTTACGGGAGGGTGGGAGAGACCCAGTACTTC
>TRBJ1-2|TRBV19|NA|NA
CTSNPRFGGAPDGYTF
TGTACCTCGAACCCGAGATTCGGGGGGGCCCCGGATGGCTACACCTTC
>TRBJ2-1|TRBV10-3|once|TRBD2
CAITPGAGFSSYNEQFF
TGTGCCATCACCCCAGGAGCGGGGTTTAGCTCCTACAATGAGCAGTTCTTC
>TRBJ1-3|TRBV18|NA|NA
CASSPGPAGSTIYF
TGTGCCAGCTCACCGGGCCCGGCAGGTTCGACCATATATTTT
>TRBJ1-2|TRBV5-1|NA|TRBD1
CASSLRTGDYGYTF
TGCGCCAGCAGCTTAAGGACAGGGGATTATGGCTACACCTTC
>TRBJ1-5|TRBV6-2/TRBV6-3|NA|NA
CASSYGPGYGNQPQHF
TGTGCCAGCAGTTACGGGCCAGGGTACGGCAATCAGCCCCAGCATTTT
>TRBJ2-2|TRBV5-1|NA|TRBD1
CASNPRGQGPSTGELFF
TGCGCCAGCAATCCCAGGGGGCAAGGCCCGAGCACCGGGGAGCTGTTTTTT
>TRBJ2-2|TRBV14|NA|TRBD2
CASSPRLAGRTGELFF
TGTGCCAGCAGCCCCAGACTAGCGGGGCGCACCGGGGAGCTGTTTTTT
>TRBJ2-2|TRBV19|NA|TRBD1
CASSLWGQGGTGELFF
TGTGCCAGTAGTTTATGGGGACAGGGAGGCACCGGGGAGCTGTTTTTT
>TRBJ1-3|TRBV3-1/TRBV3-2|NA|NA
CASSQDLSAGASGNTIYF
TGTGCCAGCAGCCAAGATCTATCGGCAGGGGCCTCTGGAAACACCATATATTTT
>TRBJ1-1|TRBV2|NA|NA
CASSAAGALGEAFF
TGTGCCAGCAGTGCGGCAGGGGCTCTGGGTGAAGCTTTCTTT
>TRBJ2-3|TRBV7-7|once|TRBD2
CASSPGLSTDTQYF
TGTGCCAGCAGCCCGGGACTAAGCACAGATACGCAGTATTTT
>TRBJ2-1|TRBV12-3/TRBV12-4|NA|TRBD2
CAGRLAAYNEQFF
TGTGCCGGGAGACTAGCGGCCTACAATGAGCAGTTCTTC